A single sample is the source of the 18 T cell receptor beta chains below, sequenced in a study of shared clonotypes between healthy human individuals. Method: immunoSEQ multiplex PCR; TCRdb's copy keeps in-frame clones and lacks some. Here the sample spans about 1 million clones, more than 65% being singletons. Sample: memory CD4+ T cells sorted from blood. Regarding subset: CD45RA-negative fraction. These receptors were collected from a man aged 18 to 29 in good health.

The chain links TRBV5-1 to TRBJ1-1, with 7 bases that match TRBD1. The V gene's germline CDR1 is SGHRS and CDR2 YFSETQ. The CDR3 length is 13 residues. The ends lost 5 bases at V and 2 bases at J; junction bases unmatched: 3. This CDR3 reads CASRDRINTEAFF. The CDR3 DNA is TGCGCCAGCAGGGACAGGATTAACACTGAAGCTTTCTTT. The entire variable domain, with the rest obtained from reference TRBV5-1 and TRBJ1-1, is as follows: KAGVTQTPRYLIKTRGQQVTLSCSPISGHRSVSWYQQTPGQGLQFLFEYFSETQRNKGNFPGRFSGRQFSNSRSEMNVSTLELGDSALYLCASRDRINTEAFFGQGTRLTVV.

The chain joins TRBV2 to TRBJ1-2; 9 bases match TRBD1. V dropped 2 bases and J dropped 4; count of bases not matched to a gene: 11. The length of the CDR3 is 17 residues. Per the germline V gene, CDR1 is SNHLY and CDR2 is FYNNEI. CDR3 nucleotides: TGTGCCAGCAGTGAAATACCTGACAGGGGGGAAGGCTATGGCTACACCTTC. Translated, it gives CASSEIPDRGEGYGYTF.

The chain joins TRBV7-2 to TRBJ1-1; no firm D call. This CDR3 region has 14 residues. In germline, CDR1 is SGHTA, CDR2 FQGNSA. Trimming pared 2 bases from V and 3 bases from J, leaving 10 bases between. CDR3 region: CASSLIPSDTEAFF. The CDR3 bases are TGTGCCAGCAGCTTAATCCCTAGCGACACTGAAGCTTTCTTT.

As concerns this clone: The same CDR3 arises from other DNA sequences in this sample as well. V usage is TRBV6-5 and J usage is TRBJ1-2; D remains ambiguous. The CDR3 loop spans 11 amino acids. Deletions cut 9 bases from V and 0 bases from J, with 5 bases between. CDR1 and CDR2 (germline): MNHEY, SVGAGI. CDR3 DNA: TGTGCCAGTAAGGCTAACTATGGCTACACCTTC. It specifies CASKANYGYTF.

Concerning this clone: The same CDR3 arises from other DNA sequences in this sample as well. The chain uses TRBV5-4 and TRBJ2-3; D remains unclear. The CDR3 spans 13 residues. Looked up from germline, CDR1 is SGHNT and CDR2 is YYREEE (reference sequence). With 0 bases removed from V and 6 bases from J, the gap between germline ends came to 8 bases. The CDR3, as DNA: TGTGCCAGCAGCTTGGGGCGTGGGGATACGCAGTATTTT. This codes for CASSLGRGDTQYF.

The chain has TRBV10-3 and TRBJ1-2; a possible D gene is TRBD1 (5 bases). CDR3 length: 12 residues. Germline V CDR1 and CDR2: ENHRY, SYGVKD. Trimming shortened V by 8 bases and J by 5 bases, and 12 bases separated the two germline ends. For the CDR3, the DNA is TGTGCCATCCCAGGGTTTTATTATGGCTACACCTTC. Residues: CAIPGFYYGYTF.

This clone was observed a single time. The CDR3 reads CASSLVGAETDTQYF. In nucleotides, the CDR3 is TGCGCCAGCAGCTTGGTTGGGGCAGAGACAGATACGCAGTATTTT. The chain links TRBV5-1 to TRBJ2-3, with D perhaps TRBD1 (5 bases). In germline, CDR1 is SGHRS, CDR2 YFSETQ. V lost 0 bases to trimming and J lost 3 bases, with 11 bases between them. The CDR3 is made up of 15 amino acids.

This clone showed up just once. The V call is TRBV7-9, the J call TRBJ2-1; D possibly corresponds to TRBD1 (6 bases). The germline V and J ends were trimmed by 1 base and 7 bases, with 11 bases remaining between them. This CDR3 is 14 amino acids long. CDR1 and CDR2 (germline): SEHNR, FQNEAQ (reference sequence). This chain's CDR3 is CASSLDNRVNEQFF. CDR3 coding DNA: TGTGCCAGCAGCTTAGACAACAGGGTGAATGAGCAGTTCTTC.

The genes are TRBV5-1 and TRBJ2-3; 7 bases line up with TRBD1. The V segment lost 4 bases and the J segment 0 bases; nucleotides outside the gene matches: 8. This CDR3 contains 16 residues. The germline CDR1 and CDR2 sequences are SGHRS and YFSETQ. CDR3 amino acids: CASSPNRGASTDTQYF. CDR3 nucleotides: TGCGCCAGCAGCCCGAACAGGGGCGCGAGCACAGATACGCAGTATTTT. The whole variable domain, filled in from reference TRBV5-1 and TRBJ2-3, reads KAGVTQTPRYLIKTRGQQVTLSCSPISGHRSVSWYQQTPGQGLQFLFEYFSETQRNKGNFPGRFSGRQFSNSRSEMNVSTLELGDSALYLCASSPNRGASTDTQYFGPGTRLTVL.

This clone was observed a few times. This sequence joins TRBV30 and TRBJ1-6; 8 bases are a match to TRBD1. The germline gives CDR1 GTSNPN, CDR2 SVGIG (reference sequence). There are 13 residues in the CDR3. V lost 7 bases and J lost 9; bases outside the gene matches: 8. The CDR3 protein is CALKDRVRSPLHF. DNA for the CDR3: TGTGCCTTGAAGGACAGGGTTCGTTCACCCCTCCACTTT. Full variable domain (outside the CDR3, taken from reference TRBV30 and TRBJ1-6): SQTIHQWPATLVQPVGSPLSLECTVEGTSNPNLYWYRQAAGRGLQLLFYSVGIGQISSEVPQNLSASRPQDRQFILSSKKLLLSDSGFYLCALKDRVRSPLHFGNGTRLTVT.

Details on this clone: Other DNA sequences of this sample code for an identical CDR3. CDR3 sequence reads: CASSLSQGFNEKLFF. The CDR3 nucleotides read TGCGCCAGCAGCTTGAGTCAGGGTTTTAATGAAAAACTGTTTTTT. V and J are TRBV5-1 and TRBJ1-4; tentative D call: TRBD1 (5 bases). The length of the CDR3 is 15 residues. Trimming removed 1 base from V and 4 bases from J, with 11 bases in between. Germline assignment: CDR1 SGHRS and CDR2 YFSETQ.

Many counts were recorded for this clone. The chain has TRBV5-6 and TRBJ2-1, with D possibly being TRBD1 or TRBD2 (6 bases each). This CDR3 contains 17 residues. V was cut by 4 bases and J by 4 bases, with 21 bases left in between. In germline, CDR1 is SGHDT, CDR2 YYEEEE. The CDR3 reads CASSLGGGRGTYNEQFF. The CDR3, as DNA: TGTGCCAGCAGCCTGGGGGGCGGACGAGGGACATACAATGAGCAGTTCTTC.

This chain uses TRBV7-6 with TRBJ2-3, with D perhaps TRBD2 (6 bases). CDR3 length: 17 residues. V lost 0 bases and J lost 1, with 14 bases in between. Germline values: CDR1 SGHVS, CDR2 FNYEAQ. In nucleotides, the CDR3 is TGTGCCAGCAGCTTAGCGTATCTAGCGACAGGCACAGATACGCAGTATTTT. This sequence encodes CASSLAYLATGTDTQYF.

The V gene is TRBV5-1, the J gene TRBJ2-1; 9 bases line up with TRBD2. J gave up 8 bases and V 1 base, and 7 bases lay outside the gene matches. Germline CDR1 SGHRS, CDR2 YFSETQ. CDR3 size: 15 residues. In nucleotides, the CDR3 is TGCGCCAGCAGCTTGACCGGGACTAGCATCTATGAGCAGTTCTTC. Translated: CASSLTGTSIYEQFF. The full variable domain, with the rest looked up from reference TRBV5-1 and TRBJ2-1, is KAGVTQTPRYLIKTRGQQVTLSCSPISGHRSVSWYQQTPGQGLQFLFEYFSETQRNKGNFPGRFSGRQFSNSRSEMNVSTLELGDSALYLCASSLTGTSIYEQFFGPGTRLTVL.

The chain is built from TRBV19 and TRBJ1-6, with D hard to call. CDR1 is LNHDA and CDR2 is SQIVND in the germline V gene (reference sequence). The CDR3 length is 12 residues. Trimming stripped 5 bases from V and 7 bases from J, with 6 bases between. The CDR3 nucleotides read TGTGCCAGTAGTCGGGTAAATTCACCCCTCCACTTT. This encodes CASSRVNSPLHF.

This clone was recorded many times. V is TRBV5-1 and J is TRBJ2-2; 7 bases line up with TRBD2. The length of the CDR3 is 16 residues. Germline CDR1 SGHRS, CDR2 YFSETQ. V was clipped by 4 bases and J by 6 bases; unmatched bases: 12. The CDR3 sequence: CASSPNGGSVSGELFF. CDR3 nucleotides: TGCGCCAGCAGCCCGAACGGCGGGAGTGTCTCCGGGGAGCTGTTTTTT.

The table lists this clone with a few counts. V is TRBV11-2 and J is TRBJ2-2, with 7 bases lining up with TRBD1. The CDR3 loop spans 15 amino acids. With 4 bases clipped from V and 4 bases from J, the junction kept 6 bases outside the gene matches. Germline CDR1 reads SGHAT; CDR2 reads FQNNGV. CDR3 amino acids: CASSYRQGGTGELFF. CDR3 DNA: TGTGCCAGCAGCTACCGACAGGGCGGCACCGGGGAGCTGTTTTTT.

Notes on this clone: Distinct nucleotide sequences in the sample also encode this CDR3. The rearrangement joins TRBV7-8 to TRBJ1-5; no definite D call. Looked up from germline, CDR1 is SGHVS and CDR2 is FQNEAQ. Trimming stripped 4 bases from V and 2 bases from J, with 6 bases between. This CDR3 comprises 13 residues. The CDR3 bases are TGTGCCAGCAGCTCGGGTGGCAATCAGCCCCAGCATTTT. Protein sequence: CASSSGGNQPQHF.